This T cell receptor beta chain is drawn from a study of blood T cell repertoires in COVID-19. On the study more broadly: Sites across the United States, Italy and Spain contributed samples from acute and convalescent COVID-19.

In the source study's methods: For nucleated cells, counts were estimated from reference gene primer amplification. Generated by immunoSEQ multiplex PCR, the TCRdb table keeps only in-frame clones and is missing some. D and trimming were read from the DNA, whereas the V and J calls and clone size are those reported in that table. The table lists about 350,000 clones, about 88% of them singletons. CDR1 is SGHRS, CDR2 YFSETQ, per germline. The CDR3 is 16 residues long. The germline V and J ends were trimmed by 0 bases and 1 base, with 12 bases remaining between them. Participants' own reports of clinical history determined their cohort assignment.

The sample consisted of PBMCs or T cells enriched from blood (not recorded which). This clonotype originated in a woman aged 30 to 39 who had been exposed to COVID-19. The chain recombines TRBV5-1 with TRBJ2-3, with a possible D match to TRBD2 (6 bases). Here the CDR3 reads CASSLVAVPGTDTQYF. The CDR3 DNA is TGCGCCAGCAGCTTGGTAGCGGTTCCAGGCACAGATACGCAGTATTTT.